This entry lists 30 T cell receptor beta chains sequenced from one sample in a study of blood T cell repertoires in COVID-19 (dated by TCRdb to the early 2020s). Preparation of the library involved the immunoSEQ multiplex PCR assay. TCRdb mirrors the immuneACCESS table, restricted to in-frame sequences. Some clones are absent from its copies; in checked studies, under half trace to an unresolved V gene, and the reason for the others is unknown. The sample table holds roughly 54,000 clones, of which under 90% were seen once. The ten biggest clones cover 25% to 30% of the sample. Material: peripheral blood. The receptors originated from a human donor in a cohort sampled during active COVID-19.

The chain carries TRBV3-1 (or the pseudogene TRBV3-2) and TRBJ1-3; unclear D gene. Trimming left V 6 bases short and J 1 base short, with 10 bases between. The CDR3 length is 14 residues. CDR1 is LGHDT and CDR2 is YNNKEL in the germline V gene (reference sequence). The CDR3 bases are TGTGCCAGCAGTCGCTACTCATCTGGAAACACCATATATTTT. Amino acids: CASSRYSSGNTIYF.

V and J are TRBV5-1 and TRBJ1-4; D remains unclear. The CDR3 runs 15 residues. The V gene's germline CDR1 is SGHRS and CDR2 YFSETQ. V gave up 4 bases and J gave up 0 bases, with 10 bases separating them. CDR3 sequence reads: CASSAVLTTNEKLFF. The CDR3 DNA sequence: TGCGCCAGCAGCGCAGTCCTTACAACTAATGAAAAACTGTTTTTT.

The gene calls are TRBV5-8 and TRBJ2-5, with TRBD2 as a possible D gene (6 bases). Germline V gives CDR1 SGHTS, CDR2 YDEGEE. The CDR3 is 16 residues long. Trimming took off 2 bases at V and 5 bases at J, with 19 bases between the two ends. The CDR3 bases are TGTGCCAGCAGCTTTGAACGTGAGACCGGAGGGGAGACCCAGTACTTC. The encoded protein is CASSFERETGGETQYF.

The chain links TRBV3-1 (or the pseudogene TRBV3-2) to TRBJ2-7, with D uncertain. Germline lookup yields CDR1 LGHDT and CDR2 YNNKEL (reference sequence). The CDR3 length is 15 residues. Trimming left V 3 bases short and J 0 bases short, with 12 bases between. Here the CDR3 reads CASSQAASSSYEQYF. In nucleotides, the CDR3 is TGTGCCAGCAGCCAGGCAGCGTCCAGCTCCTACGAGCAGTACTTC.

J is TRBJ2-7 and V is TRBV5-1; 9 nucleotides agree with TRBD1. Germline loops: CDR1 SGHRS, CDR2 YFSETQ. CDR3 length: 15 residues. With V trimmed by 4 bases and J by 6 bases, 11 bases remained unmatched. This chain's CDR3 is CASSLQGQGFSEQYF. Here the CDR3 DNA reads TGCGCCAGCAGCCTTCAGGGACAGGGCTTCTCCGAGCAGTACTTC.

The rearrangement links TRBV2 to TRBJ1-6, with 8 nucleotides matching TRBD1. Per the germline V gene, CDR1 is SNHLY and CDR2 is FYNNEI. This CDR3 contains 13 residues. Germline trimming cut 6 bases from V and 5 bases from J; bases unmatched to any gene: 0. CDR3 amino acids: CASRGQDNSPLHF. In DNA, the CDR3 is TGTGCCAGCAGGGGACAGGATAATTCACCCCTCCACTTT.

This chain connects TRBV5-1 to TRBJ2-5; 8 nucleotides line up with TRBD1. Trimming cost V 4 bases and J 3 bases; bases outside gene matches: 8. The CDR3 totals 15 residues. CDR1 is SGHRS and CDR2 is YFSETQ in the germline V gene. CDR3 sequence reads: CASSDAGTGEETQYF. In nucleotides, the CDR3 is TGCGCCAGCAGCGATGCCGGGACAGGAGAAGAGACCCAGTACTTC.

The chain combines TRBV28 with TRBJ1-5; 9 bases map to TRBD1. J was trimmed by 2 bases and V by 6 bases; bases with no gene match: 14. Germline CDR1 MDHEN, CDR2 SYDVKM. The CDR3 extends over 18 amino acids. As DNA, the CDR3 is TGTGCCAGCAGGGTGGGACAGGGTTTAGGAAGAGGCAATCAGCCCCAGCATTTT. Translation: CASRVGQGLGRGNQPQHF.

This clone was observed a few times. The CDR3 DNA reads TGTGCCAGCACCTGGGACAGAGGCCACGAGCAGTACTTC. Residues: CASTWDRGHEQYF. This chain uses TRBV7-4 with TRBJ2-7; 7 bases line up with TRBD1. The CDR3 loop spans 13 amino acids. V trimming: 7 bases; J trimming: 5 bases; junction bases outside the gene matches: 8. CDR1 and CDR2 (germline): SGHVT, SQSDAQ.

V is TRBV27 and J is TRBJ1-4; D is ambiguous. Germline-derived CDR1 and CDR2 are MNHEY and SMNVEV (reference sequence). V lost 3 bases to trimming and J lost 3 bases, with 5 bases between them. The CDR3 is made up of 13 amino acids. The DNA for the CDR3 is TGTGCCAGCAGTTTCGCGTCTAATGAAAAACTGTTTTTT. Encoded protein: CASSFASNEKLFF.

This sequence joins TRBV18 and TRBJ1-6; TRBD1 aligns across 8 bases. Unmatched junction bases numbered 3, after V lost 2 bases and J lost 6 bases. This CDR3 comprises 15 residues. The germline gives CDR1 KGHSH, CDR2 LQKENI. In DNA, the CDR3 is TGTGCCAGCTCACCAGGACAGGGTTCTAATTCACCCCTCCACTTT. Protein product: CASSPGQGSNSPLHF.

The V call is TRBV5-1, the J call TRBJ2-7; D gene ambiguous. The germline V gene has CDR1 SGHRS and CDR2 YFSETQ. V was cut by 4 bases and J by 3 bases, with 20 bases left in between. The CDR3 is 16 residues long. The CDR3 sequence is CASSRVFDSLYYEQYF. CDR3 sequence (DNA): TGCGCCAGCAGCCGCGTCTTTGATAGCCTATACTACGAGCAGTACTTC.

V is TRBV6-4 and J is TRBJ1-1; D ambiguous. This CDR3 has 13 amino acids. In germline, CDR1 is MRHNA, CDR2 SNTAGT. V was pared by 7 bases and J by 1 base, with 10 bases between. The CDR3 DNA is TGTGCCAGCAAACTAGCCCCGAACACTGAAGCTTTCTTT. It translates to CASKLAPNTEAFF.

The V and J genes are TRBV21-1 and TRBJ2-1; the table names TRBD2, a call not compared with the DNA. TRBV21-1 is marked as a pseudogene. This CDR3 is 19 amino acids long. This CDR3 reads CASSRDGVNRLAGGDEQFF. The CDR3 DNA is TGTGCCAGCTCACGGGACGGAGTTAACCGACTAGCGGGAGGGGATGAGCAGTTCTTC.

This chain connects TRBV6-5 to TRBJ1-1, with 9 nucleotides matching TRBD1. CDR3 length: 15 amino acids. Germline V gene sequence: CDR1 MNHEY, CDR2 SVGAGI. The V and J ends lost 5 bases and 4 bases, in that order; junction bases with no gene match: 8. CDR3 sequence (DNA): TGTGCCAGCAGTCCCGGGACAGGGTCGGTCACTGAAGCTTTCTTT. Residues: CASSPGTGSVTEAFF.

The chain uses TRBV9 and TRBJ2-7; TRBD1 matches at 9 bases. Looked up from germline, CDR1 is SGDLS and CDR2 is YYNGEE. The trim removed 3 bases at V and 6 bases at J, leaving 10 bases unmatched. This CDR3 is 15 amino acids long. CDR3 nucleotide sequence: TGTGCCAGCAGCGCCTACCGGGACAGGGTAGGCGAGCAGTACTTC. The encoded protein is CASSAYRDRVGEQYF.

J is TRBJ2-2 and V is TRBV9; 7 bases agree with TRBD1. Unmatched junction bases numbered 10, after V lost 0 bases and J lost 5 bases. Germline assignment: CDR1 SGDLS and CDR2 YYNGEE. The CDR3 has 17 residues. The CDR3 reads CASSVGLTGSSTGELFF. As DNA, the CDR3 is TGTGCCAGCAGCGTAGGGTTGACAGGGAGCAGTACCGGGGAGCTGTTTTTT.

The gene calls are TRBV7-8 and TRBJ2-3, with D possibly matching TRBD2 (5 bases). V lost 6 bases to trimming and J lost 5 bases, with 15 bases between them. In germline, CDR1 is SGHVS, CDR2 FQNEAQ. This CDR3 has 14 residues. The DNA for the CDR3 is TGTGCCAGCAGGGCTAGCCGCGCCGGAGATACGCAGTATTTT. This sequence encodes CASRASRAGDTQYF. The full variable domain, rest sourced from reference TRBV7-8 and TRBJ2-3, is GAGVSQSPRYKVAKRGQDVALRCDPISGHVSLFWYQQALGQGPEFLTYFQNEAQLDKSGLPSDRFFAERPEGSVSTLKIQRTQQEDSAVYLCASRASRAGDTQYFGPGTRLTVL.

The CDR3 region has the DNA TGTGCCAGCAGTTACCGCCCGGCAGGCTCCTACGAGCAGTACTTC. Translated, it gives CASSYRPAGSYEQYF. The V and J genes are TRBV6-5 and TRBJ2-7; D uncertain. Per germline, CDR1 MNHEY and CDR2 SVGAGI. The CDR3 is made up of 15 amino acids. V was pared by 2 bases and J by 0 bases, with 11 bases between.

The chain links TRBV11-3 to TRBJ2-7; TRBD1 aligns across 9 bases. This CDR3 is built from 13 residues. Losses at the gene ends were 6 bases for V and 4 bases for J; bases not matched to a gene: 4. CDR1 SGHNT and CDR2 YENEEA come from the germline V gene. The CDR3 is CASSKGQGYEQYF. CDR3 DNA sequence: TGTGCCAGCAGTAAGGGACAGGGATACGAGCAGTACTTC.

J is TRBJ2-5 and V is TRBV5-1; D gene unclear. With 4 bases removed from V and 0 bases from J, the gap between germline ends came to 4 bases. The CDR3 runs to 12 residues. Germline V lookup: CDR1 SGHRS, CDR2 YFSETQ. This chain's CDR3 is CASSPYQETQYF. CDR3 in DNA: TGCGCCAGCAGCCCGTACCAAGAGACCCAGTACTTC.

The genes are TRBV24-1 and TRBJ2-1; 11 bases map to TRBD2. V shed 9 bases, J shed 4 bases, and the junction held 10 bases outside the gene matches. The CDR3 length is 16 residues. CDR1 and CDR2 from the germline V gene are KGHDR and SFDVKD. DNA of the CDR3: TGTGCCACCGGGACTAGCGGACCTCTGGGATACAATGAGCAGTTCTTC. This sequence encodes CATGTSGPLGYNEQFF.

V usage is TRBV11-2 and J usage is TRBJ2-1, with 8 nucleotides matching TRBD2. Germline CDR1 SGHAT, CDR2 FQNNGV. The CDR3 contains 17 residues. V was clipped by 4 bases and J by 6 bases; unmatched bases: 14. The CDR3 spells CASSSYMGLGSSNEQFF. CDR3 in DNA: TGTGCCAGCAGCTCTTATATGGGACTAGGGAGTAGCAATGAGCAGTTCTTC. Combining the CDR3 with reference TRBV11-2 and TRBJ2-1 gives the whole variable domain EAGVAQSPRYKIIEKRQSVAFWCNPISGHATLYWYQQILGQGPKLLIQFQNNGVVDDSQLPKDRFSAERLKGVDSTLKIQPAKLEDSAVYLCASSSYMGLGSSNEQFFGPGTRLTVL.

The V call is TRBV5-1, the J call TRBJ1-2; a possible D gene is TRBD1 (5 bases). The germline V and J ends were trimmed by 3 bases and 3 bases, with 9 bases remaining between them. CDR3 length equals 13 residues. Looked up from germline, CDR1 is SGHRS and CDR2 is YFSETQ. In nucleotides, the CDR3 is TGCGCCAGCAGCTCGGGGGAGTACTATGGCTACACCTTC. Translation gives CASSSGEYYGYTF.

V and J are TRBV27 and TRBJ2-7, with TRBD1 matching 10 bases. The V gene's germline CDR1 is MNHEY and CDR2 SMNVEV (reference sequence). J gave up 5 bases and V 6 bases, and 7 bases lay outside the gene matches. This CDR3 has 14 amino acids. The CDR3 DNA reads as TGTGCCAGCAGCCGGACAGGGGGGTGGAACGAGCAGTACTTC. Amino acid sequence: CASSRTGGWNEQYF.

The chain is built from TRBV19 and TRBJ1-2, with D unclear. Germline V gene data show CDR1 as LNHDA and CDR2 as SQIVND (reference sequence). Between the trimmed V and J ends, which lost 3 bases and 7 bases, there was a span of 15 bases. The CDR3 has 14 residues. Written as DNA, the CDR3 is TGTGCCAGTAGTATGGTCAGCGGTAGTTTTGGCTACACCTTC. Its protein product is CASSMVSGSFGYTF.

In DNA form, the CDR3 reads TGTGCCAGAAGCCTAGCGGGGGGGATCACAGATACGCAGTATTTT. It translates to CARSLAGGITDTQYF. The chain recombines TRBV5-3 with TRBJ2-3, with 12 nucleotides matching TRBD2. TRBV5-3 is classed as an ORF, of uncertain function. The CDR3 length is 15 residues. Trimming removed 4 bases from V and 2 bases from J; junction bases left unmatched: 2.

The chain combines TRBV5-1 with TRBJ2-7, with 11 bases fitting TRBD2. The length of the CDR3 is 15 residues. The ends lost 1 base at V and 6 bases at J; junction bases unmatched: 6. In germline, CDR1 is SGHRS, CDR2 YFSETQ. The CDR3 here is CASSLTSGRLSEQYF. The CDR3 nucleotides read TGCGCCAGCAGCTTGACTAGCGGGAGATTAAGCGAGCAGTACTTC.

The chain carries TRBV5-4 and TRBJ2-1, with no clear D. The length of the CDR3 is 15 residues. Trimming took 1 base from V and 0 from J, leaving 8 bases between them. Germline CDR1 reads SGHNT; CDR2 reads YYREEE (reference sequence). The CDR3 sequence: CASSLPKSSYNEQFF. The CDR3 DNA is TGTGCCAGCAGCTTGCCCAAGAGCTCCTACAATGAGCAGTTCTTC.

The chain couples TRBV5-1 to TRBJ2-7; TRBD1 matches at 9 bases. V lost 3 bases, J lost 4 bases, and 2 bases stayed unmatched. The CDR3 spans 13 residues. From germline, CDR1 is SGHRS and CDR2 YFSETQ. The CDR3 loop reads CASSWTGDYEQYF. In DNA form, the CDR3 reads TGCGCCAGCAGCTGGACAGGGGATTACGAGCAGTACTTC.